The clone carrying this TCR beta chain was detected only a few times. Its antigen remains unknown. The data originate from a study of T cells after yellow fever vaccination. Study-level points and caveats: There was a possibility that FACS-sorted repertoires contained abundant clonotypes contaminating from the bulk population. At 95% to 98% for CD4 and over 80% for CD8, most primary-vaccination clones showed up again after the booster. Among all clonotypes, a small share was observed in both CD4 and CD8 compartments.

Per germline, CDR1 ENHRY and CDR2 SYGVKD. CDR3 length: 12 residues. V lost 10 bases, J lost 5 bases, and 6 bases stayed unmatched. 5'RACE template switching generated TCR cDNA, adding a universal primer site and UMIs. TCRdb fed the 5' RACE reads into MiXCR, producing one record per CDR3 protein. The sample holds roughly 520,000 distinct CDR3 sequences; 20% to 25% are singletons and the top ten take about a sixth. Sequenced material: PBMCs, taken roughly 20 days after the first yellow fever vaccination. The clonotype comes from a man between 18 and 35 years old who received the YFV17D yellow fever vaccine. This chain connects TRBV10-3 to TRBJ2-7; TRBD2 matches at 9 bases. As DNA, the CDR3 is TGTGCCAGCCGCGGGGGGGCGAACGAGCAGTACTTC. It yields the protein CASRGGANEQYF.